This T cell receptor beta chain was obtained from a study of T cell responses to AZD1222 COVID-19 vaccine. Findings of the study overall: Mostly white British, mostly female donors; authors suggested clonal diversity may be underestimated.

Comment on this clone: Its antigen is as yet unknown. Within the sample, other DNA sequences also encode this same CDR3.

CDR1 LNHDA and CDR2 SQIVND come from the germline V gene (reference sequence). J was trimmed by 2 bases and V by 7 bases; bases with no gene match: 6. The CDR3 has 14 amino acids. This table comes from immunoSEQ multiplex PCR, and its TCRdb copy is limited to in-frame clones, with some not included. The sample carries 150,000 or so clones, 90% recorded once. The sequence was collected from an adult in good health. Sequencing was performed on peripheral blood, taken on day 0 of AZD1222 vaccination. This chain joins TRBV19 and TRBJ1-2; TRBD1 aligns across 8 bases. The CDR3 sequence is CASIPGQGNYGYTF. The CDR3, as DNA: TGTGCCAGTATTCCAGGACAGGGAAACTATGGCTACACCTTC.